The clone carrying this T cell receptor (beta chain) has a single count. This sample was included in a study of PD-L1 blockade in urothelial cancer. Overall study: The authors examined blood 3 weeks (second dose) and 6 weeks after treatment start. When blood samples were assessed, the median T cell count was some 130,000.

Sequencing used immunoSEQ multiplex PCR; TCRdb keeps in-frame clones, though not all of them. The sample contains approximately 100,000 clones, approximately 85% of which appear only once. The V and J ends lost 4 bases and 5 bases respectively, with 20 bases between them. The CDR3 consists of 16 residues. Germline assignment: CDR1 SGHTA and CDR2 FQGNSA. The TCR was taken from a man aged 50 or older with urothelial cancer. Sequenced here: PBMCs, sampled around atezolizumab (anti-PD-L1) treatment. The J gene is TRBJ2-5, the V gene TRBV7-2; possibly TRBD2 for D (5 bases). CDR3 sequence: CASSSRPPSPRETQYF. The CDR3 DNA follows: TGTGCCAGCAGCTCCCGCCCCCCTAGCCCCAGGGAGACCCAGTACTTC.